This TCR beta chain was recovered during a study of T cells in Graves' hyperthyroidism and ophthalmopathy. Clinical symptoms, serum thyroxine, TRAb, thyroid ultrasound and orbital computed tomography established diagnosis. The PBMCs were sourced from fresh peripheral blood (about 9.7 ml). Amplification yielded TCR beta CDR3 regions, with RNA transcripts as the source. First-round RT-PCR with HTBI primers amplified the TCR CDR3 region. Via MiXCR, TCRdb re-called the multiplex PCR reads, giving one row per CDR3 protein. Of hundreds of thousands of distinct CDR3 sequences listed, approximately 25% are singletons. Study results and limitations: Among clonotypes expanded in thyroid above 0.001, most were also found in blood.

In regard to this clonotype: The target antigen is unknown.

The origin of this receptor is a woman aged 25 to 39 with Graves' ophthalmopathy. The sequencing input was blood.

The CDR3 DNA follows: TGTGCCAGCGTACTCTACGAGCAGTACTTC. This sequence encodes CASVLYEQYF. The chain joins TRBV9 to TRBJ2-7; D not resolved. Germline CDR1 SGDLS, CDR2 YYNGEE. This CDR3 is 10 amino acids long. Trimming cost V 7 bases and J 3 bases, with 5 bases left between them.